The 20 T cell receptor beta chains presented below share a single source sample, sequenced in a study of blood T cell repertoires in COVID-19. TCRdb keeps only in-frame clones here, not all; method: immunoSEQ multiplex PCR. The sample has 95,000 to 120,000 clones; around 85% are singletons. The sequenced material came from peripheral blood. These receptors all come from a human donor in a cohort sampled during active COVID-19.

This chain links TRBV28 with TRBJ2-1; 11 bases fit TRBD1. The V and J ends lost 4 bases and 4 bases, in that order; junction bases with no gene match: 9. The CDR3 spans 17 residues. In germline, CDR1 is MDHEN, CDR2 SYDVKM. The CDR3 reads CASSSPGTGGKYNEQFF. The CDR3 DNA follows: TGTGCCAGCAGTTCACCGGGGACAGGGGGAAAGTACAATGAGCAGTTCTTC. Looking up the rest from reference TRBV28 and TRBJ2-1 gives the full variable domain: DVKVTQSSRYLVKRTGEKVFLECVQDMDHENMFWYRQDPGLGLRLIYFSYDVKMKEKGDIPEGYSVSREKKERFSLILESASTNQTSMYLCASSSPGTGGKYNEQFFGPGTRLTVL.

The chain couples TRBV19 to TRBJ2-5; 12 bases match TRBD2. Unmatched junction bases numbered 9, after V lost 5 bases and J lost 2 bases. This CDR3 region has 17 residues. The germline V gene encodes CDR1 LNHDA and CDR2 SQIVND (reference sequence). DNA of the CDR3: TGTGCCAGTAGTGCTTCTACTAGCGGGGGGTGGCAAGAGACCCAGTACTTC. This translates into CASSASTSGGWQETQYF. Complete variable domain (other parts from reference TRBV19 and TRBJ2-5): DGGITQSPKYLFRKEGQNVTLSCEQNLNHDAMYWYRQDPGQGLRLIYYSQIVNDFQKGDIAEGYSVSREKKESFPLTVTSAQKNPTAFYLCASSASTSGGWQETQYFGPGTRLLVL.

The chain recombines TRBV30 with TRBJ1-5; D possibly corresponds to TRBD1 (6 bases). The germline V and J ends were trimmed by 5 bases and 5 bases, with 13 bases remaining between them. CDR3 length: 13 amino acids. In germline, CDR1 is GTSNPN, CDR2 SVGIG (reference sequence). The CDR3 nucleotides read TGTGCCTGGGCGCCTGAGGGGGATCAGCCCCAGCATTTT. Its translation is CAWAPEGDQPQHF.

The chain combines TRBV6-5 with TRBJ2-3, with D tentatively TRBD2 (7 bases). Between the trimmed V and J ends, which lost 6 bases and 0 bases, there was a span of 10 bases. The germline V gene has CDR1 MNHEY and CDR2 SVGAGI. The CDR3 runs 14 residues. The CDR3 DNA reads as TGTGCCAGCAGGCGGGGGCTTAGCACAGATACGCAGTATTTT. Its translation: CASRRGLSTDTQYF.

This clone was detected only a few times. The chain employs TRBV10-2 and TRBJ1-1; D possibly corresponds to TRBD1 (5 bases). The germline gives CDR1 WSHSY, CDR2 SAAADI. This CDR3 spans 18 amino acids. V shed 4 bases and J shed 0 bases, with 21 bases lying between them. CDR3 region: CASSASLGGSFMNTEAFF. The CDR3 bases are TGCGCCAGCAGTGCCTCCCTGGGGGGTAGTTTCATGAACACTGAAGCTTTCTTT.

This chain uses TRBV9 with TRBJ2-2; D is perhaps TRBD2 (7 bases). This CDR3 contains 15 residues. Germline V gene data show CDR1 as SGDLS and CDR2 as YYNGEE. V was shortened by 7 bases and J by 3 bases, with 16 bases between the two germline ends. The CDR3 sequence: CASAGDKLYTGELFF. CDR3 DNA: TGTGCCAGCGCGGGGGACAAACTATACACCGGGGAGCTGTTTTTT.

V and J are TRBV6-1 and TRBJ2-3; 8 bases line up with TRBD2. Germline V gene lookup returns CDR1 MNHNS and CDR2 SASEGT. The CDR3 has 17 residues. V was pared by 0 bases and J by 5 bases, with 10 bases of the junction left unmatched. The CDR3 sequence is CASSEAWSGGSRDTQYF. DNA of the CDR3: TGTGCCAGCAGTGAAGCATGGTCGGGGGGGTCGAGAGATACGCAGTATTTT.

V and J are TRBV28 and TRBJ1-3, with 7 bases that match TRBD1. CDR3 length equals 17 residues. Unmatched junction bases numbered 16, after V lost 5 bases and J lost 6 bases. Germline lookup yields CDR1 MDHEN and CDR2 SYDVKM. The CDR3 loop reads CASSLSLITGAVNTIYF. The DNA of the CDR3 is TGTGCCAGCAGTCTCTCTCTCATAACAGGGGCGGTAAACACCATATATTTT.

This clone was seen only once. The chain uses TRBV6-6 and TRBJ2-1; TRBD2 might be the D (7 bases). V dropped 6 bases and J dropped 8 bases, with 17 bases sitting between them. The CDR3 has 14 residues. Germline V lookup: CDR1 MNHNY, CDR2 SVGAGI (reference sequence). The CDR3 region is CASSWGAGRDEQFF. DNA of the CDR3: TGTGCCAGCAGCTGGGGGGCAGGGAGGGATGAGCAGTTCTTC.

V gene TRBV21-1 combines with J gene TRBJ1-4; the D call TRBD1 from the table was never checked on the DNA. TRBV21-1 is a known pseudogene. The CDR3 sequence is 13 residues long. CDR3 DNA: TGTGCCAGCAGACAGGGAACTAATGAAAAACTGTTTTTT. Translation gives CASRQGTNEKLFF.

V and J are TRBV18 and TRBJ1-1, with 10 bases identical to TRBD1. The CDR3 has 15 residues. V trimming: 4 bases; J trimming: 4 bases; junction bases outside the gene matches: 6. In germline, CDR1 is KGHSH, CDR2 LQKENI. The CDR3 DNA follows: TGTGCCAGCTCACTATCGGGACAGGGGTTCACTGAAGCTTTCTTT. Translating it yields CASSLSGQGFTEAFF. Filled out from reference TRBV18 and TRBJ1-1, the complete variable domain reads NAGVMQNPRHLVRRRGQEARLRCSPMKGHSHVYWYRQLPEEGLKFMVYLQKENIIDESGMPKERFSAEFPKEGPSILRIQQVVRGDSAAYFCASSLSGQGFTEAFFGQGTRLTVV.

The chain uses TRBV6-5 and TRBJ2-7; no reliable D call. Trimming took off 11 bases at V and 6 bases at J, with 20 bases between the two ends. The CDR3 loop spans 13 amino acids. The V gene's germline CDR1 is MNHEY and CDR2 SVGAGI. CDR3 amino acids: CAGASRLVGEQYF. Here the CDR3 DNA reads TGTGCCGGAGCCTCAAGGCTGGTCGGCGAGCAGTACTTC.

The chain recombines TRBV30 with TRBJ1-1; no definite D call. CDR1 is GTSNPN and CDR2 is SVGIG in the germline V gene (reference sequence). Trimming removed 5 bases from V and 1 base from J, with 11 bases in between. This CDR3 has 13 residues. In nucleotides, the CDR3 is TGTGCCTGGGCGACGGGGTCGAACACTGAAGCTTTCTTT. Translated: CAWATGSNTEAFF.

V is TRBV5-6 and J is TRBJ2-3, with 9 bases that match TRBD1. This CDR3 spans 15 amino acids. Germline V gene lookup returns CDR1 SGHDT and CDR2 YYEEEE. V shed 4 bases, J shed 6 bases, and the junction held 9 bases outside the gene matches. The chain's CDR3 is CASSGDRVGADTQYF. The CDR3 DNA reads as TGTGCCAGCAGCGGGGACAGGGTGGGGGCTGATACGCAGTATTTT.

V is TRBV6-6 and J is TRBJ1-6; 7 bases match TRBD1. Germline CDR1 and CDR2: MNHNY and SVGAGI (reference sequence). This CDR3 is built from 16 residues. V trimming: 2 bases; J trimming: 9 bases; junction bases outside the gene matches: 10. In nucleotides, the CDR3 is TGTGCCAGCAGTTACGGAGACAGGGATATGGGTTCACCCCTCCACTTT. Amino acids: CASSYGDRDMGSPLHF.

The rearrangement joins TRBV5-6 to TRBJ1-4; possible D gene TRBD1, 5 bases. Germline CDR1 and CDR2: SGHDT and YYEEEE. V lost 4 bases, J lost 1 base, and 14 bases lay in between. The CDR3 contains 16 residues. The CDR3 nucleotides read TGTGCCAGCAGCGCCCGACAGCCTAGAACTAATGAAAAACTGTTTTTT. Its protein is CASSARQPRTNEKLFF. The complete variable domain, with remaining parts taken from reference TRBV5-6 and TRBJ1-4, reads DAGVTQSPTHLIKTRGQQVTLRCSPKSGHDTVSWYQQALGQGPQFIFQYYEEEERQRGNFPDRFSGHQFPNYSSELNVNALLLGDSALYLCASSARQPRTNEKLFFGSGTQLSVL.

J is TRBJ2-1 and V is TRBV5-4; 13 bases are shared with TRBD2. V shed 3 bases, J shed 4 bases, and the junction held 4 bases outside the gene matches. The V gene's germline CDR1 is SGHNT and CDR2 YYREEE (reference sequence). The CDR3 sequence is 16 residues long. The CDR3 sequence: CASSSLAGGNYNEQFF. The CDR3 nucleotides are TGTGCCAGCAGCTCACTAGCGGGGGGGAATTACAATGAGCAGTTCTTC.

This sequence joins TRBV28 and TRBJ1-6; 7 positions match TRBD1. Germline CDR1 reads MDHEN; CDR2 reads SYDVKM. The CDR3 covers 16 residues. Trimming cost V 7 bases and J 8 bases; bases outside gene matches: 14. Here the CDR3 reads CASTPHRGTRDSPLHF. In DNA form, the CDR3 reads TGTGCCAGCACCCCGCACAGGGGTACAAGGGATTCACCCCTCCACTTT.

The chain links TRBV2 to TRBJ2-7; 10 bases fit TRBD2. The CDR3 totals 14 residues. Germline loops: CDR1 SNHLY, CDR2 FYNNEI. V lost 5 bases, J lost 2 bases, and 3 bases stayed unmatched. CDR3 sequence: CASSRAGGAYEQYF. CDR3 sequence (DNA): TGTGCCAGCAGTAGAGCGGGGGGGGCCTACGAGCAGTACTTC. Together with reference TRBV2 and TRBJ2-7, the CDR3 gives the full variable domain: EPEVTQTPSHQVTQMGQEVILRCVPISNHLYFYWYRQILGQKVEFLVSFYNNEISEKSEIFDDQFSVERPDGSNFTLKIRSTKLEDSAMYFCASSRAGGAYEQYFGPGTRLTVT.

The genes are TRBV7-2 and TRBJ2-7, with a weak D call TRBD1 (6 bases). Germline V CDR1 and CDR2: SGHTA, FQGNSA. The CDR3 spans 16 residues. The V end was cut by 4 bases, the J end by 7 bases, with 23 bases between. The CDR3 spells CASSSLGAGVSGEQYF. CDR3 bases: TGTGCCAGCAGCTCCCTTGGGGCAGGGGTGTCTGGGGAGCAGTACTTC.